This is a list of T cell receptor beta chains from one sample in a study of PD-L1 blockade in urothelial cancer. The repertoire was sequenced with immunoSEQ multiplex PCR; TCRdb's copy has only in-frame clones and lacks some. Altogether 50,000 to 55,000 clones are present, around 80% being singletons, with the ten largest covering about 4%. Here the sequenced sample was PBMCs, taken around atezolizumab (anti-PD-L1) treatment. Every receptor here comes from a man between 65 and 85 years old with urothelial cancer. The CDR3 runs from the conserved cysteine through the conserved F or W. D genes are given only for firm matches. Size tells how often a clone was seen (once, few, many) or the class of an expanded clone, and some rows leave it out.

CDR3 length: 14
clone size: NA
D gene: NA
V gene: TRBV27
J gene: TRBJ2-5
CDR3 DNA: TGTGCCAGCACCTCCGCCTCCGGTCGGGAGACCCAGTACTTC
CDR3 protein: CASTSASGRETQYF

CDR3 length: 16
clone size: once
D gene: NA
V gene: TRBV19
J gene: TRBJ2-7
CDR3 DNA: TGTGCCAGTAGTATAGGTGACAGCATGTTGGTCGGCGAGCAGTACTTC
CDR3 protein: CASSIGDSMLVGEQYF

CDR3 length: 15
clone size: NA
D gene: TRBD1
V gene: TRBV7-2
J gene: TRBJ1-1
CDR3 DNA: TGTGCCAGCAGCTCACACAGGGGGGGGAAGACTGAAGCTTTCTTT
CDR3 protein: CASSSHRGGKTEAFF

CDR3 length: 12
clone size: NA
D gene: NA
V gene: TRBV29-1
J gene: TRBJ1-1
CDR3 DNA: TGCAGCGTTACCTCAGGGGCGACTGAAGCTTTCTTT
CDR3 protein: CSVTSGATEAFF

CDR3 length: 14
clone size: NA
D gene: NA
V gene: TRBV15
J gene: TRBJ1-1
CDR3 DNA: TGTGCCACCAGCCGGTTCCAGGGTAACACTGAAGCTTTCTTT
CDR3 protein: CATSRFQGNTEAFF

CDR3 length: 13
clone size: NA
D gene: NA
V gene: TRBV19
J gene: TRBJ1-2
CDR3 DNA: TGTGCCAGTAGTTACCAGGGCGAATATGGCTACACCTTC
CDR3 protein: CASSYQGEYGYTF

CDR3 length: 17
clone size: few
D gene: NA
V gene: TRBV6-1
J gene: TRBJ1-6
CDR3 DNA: TGTGCCAGCAGGGAAGGAATTAAGAGCTCCTATAATTCACCCCTCCACTTT
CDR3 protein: CASREGIKSSYNSPLHF

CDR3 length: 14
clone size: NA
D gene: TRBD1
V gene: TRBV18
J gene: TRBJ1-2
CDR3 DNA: TGTGCCAGCTCACCAAGGACAGGGATTGATGGCTACACCTTC
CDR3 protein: CASSPRTGIDGYTF

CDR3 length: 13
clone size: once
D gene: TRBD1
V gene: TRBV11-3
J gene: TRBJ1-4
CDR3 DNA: TGTGCCAGCAGCGCCGGACAGGGTGAAAAACTGTTTTTT
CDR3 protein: CASSAGQGEKLFF

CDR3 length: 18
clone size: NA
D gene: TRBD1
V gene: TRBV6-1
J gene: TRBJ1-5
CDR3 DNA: TGTGCCAGCAGTGAAGTTGGAACCGGGACAGCTAGCAATCAGCCCCAGCATTTT
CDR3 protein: CASSEVGTGTASNQPQHF

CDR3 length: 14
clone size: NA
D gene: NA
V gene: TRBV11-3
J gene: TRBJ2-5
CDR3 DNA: TGTGCCAGCAGTTCTACAGGGGAGGTGGAGACCCAGTACTTC
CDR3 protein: CASSSTGEVETQYF

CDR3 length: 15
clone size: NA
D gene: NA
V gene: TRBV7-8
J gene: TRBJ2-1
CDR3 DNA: TGTGCCAGCAGCTTTCAGGGTTCCTCCTACAATGAGCAGTTCTTC
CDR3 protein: CASSFQGSSYNEQFF

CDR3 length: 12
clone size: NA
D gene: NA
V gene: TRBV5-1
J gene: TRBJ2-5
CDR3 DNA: TGCGCCAGCAGACAGGGGAGGGAGACCCAGTACTTC
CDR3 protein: CASRQGRETQYF

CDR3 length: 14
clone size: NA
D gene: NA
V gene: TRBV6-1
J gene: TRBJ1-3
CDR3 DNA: TGTGCCAGCAGTGGGGGGCGCCGGGGAAACACCATATATTTT
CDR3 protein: CASSGGRRGNTIYF

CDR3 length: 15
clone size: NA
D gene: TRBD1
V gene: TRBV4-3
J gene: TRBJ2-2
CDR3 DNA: TGCGCCAGCAGCCAACCCCGGACAGGGGGCGGGGAGCTGTTTTTT
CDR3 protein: CASSQPRTGGGELFF

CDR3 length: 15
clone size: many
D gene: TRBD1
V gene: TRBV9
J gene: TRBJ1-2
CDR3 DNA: TGTGCCAGCAGCCTCGGGACAGGCCTCAACTATGGCTACACCTTC
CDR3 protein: CASSLGTGLNYGYTF

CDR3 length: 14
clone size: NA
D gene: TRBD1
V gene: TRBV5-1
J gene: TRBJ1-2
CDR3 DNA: TGCGCCAGCAGCCACCGGGCGGACAGGGATGGCTACACCTTC
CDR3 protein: CASSHRADRDGYTF

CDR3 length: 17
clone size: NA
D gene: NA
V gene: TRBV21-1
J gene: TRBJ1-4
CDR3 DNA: TGTGCCAGCAGCAACCGACAGGGGGCGCGGAAGAATGAAAAACTGTTTTTT
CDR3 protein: CASSNRQGARKNEKLFF

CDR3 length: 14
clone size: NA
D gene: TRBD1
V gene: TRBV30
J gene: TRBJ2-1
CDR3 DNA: TGTGCCTGGAGTGCAGGGGGCAGTTTCAATGAGCAGTTCTTC
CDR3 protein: CAWSAGGSFNEQFF

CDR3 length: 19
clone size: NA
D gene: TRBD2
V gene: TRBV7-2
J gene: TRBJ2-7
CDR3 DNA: TGTGCCAGCAGCCCCGGGGGACTAGCGGGAGGAATAATTCGCTACGAGCAGTACTTC
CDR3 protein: CASSPGGLAGGIIRYEQYF

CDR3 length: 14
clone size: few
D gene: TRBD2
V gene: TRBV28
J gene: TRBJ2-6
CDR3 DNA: TGTGCCAGCATGGCGGGGGCTGGGGCCAACGTCCTGACTTTC
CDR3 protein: CASMAGAGANVLTF

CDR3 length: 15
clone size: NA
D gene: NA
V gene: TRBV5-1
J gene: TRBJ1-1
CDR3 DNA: TGCGCCAGCAGCCCTGGACACGGTATAAACACTGAAGCTTTCTTT
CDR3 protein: CASSPGHGINTEAFF

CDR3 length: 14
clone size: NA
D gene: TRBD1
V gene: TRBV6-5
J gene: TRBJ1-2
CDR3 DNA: TGTGCCAGCAGGGAGACAGGGGGTAGGAATGGCTACACCTTC
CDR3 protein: CASRETGGRNGYTF

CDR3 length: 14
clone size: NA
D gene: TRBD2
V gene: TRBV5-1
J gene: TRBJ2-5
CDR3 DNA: TGCGCCAGCAGCTTCGGGACTAGCCAAAGAACCCAGTACTTC
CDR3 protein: CASSFGTSQRTQYF

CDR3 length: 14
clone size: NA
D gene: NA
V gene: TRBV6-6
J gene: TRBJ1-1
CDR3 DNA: TGTGCCAGCATGGGAGGGGGGCACGCCACTGAAGCTTTCTTT
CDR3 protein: CASMGGGHATEAFF

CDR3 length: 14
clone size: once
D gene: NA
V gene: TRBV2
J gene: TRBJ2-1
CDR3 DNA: TGTGCCAGCAGTAGACTCGCCACCTACAATGAGCAGTTCTTC
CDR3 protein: CASSRLATYNEQFF

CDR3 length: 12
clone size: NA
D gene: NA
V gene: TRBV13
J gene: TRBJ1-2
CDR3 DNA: TGTGCCAGCAGCCCGGGGGGTGATGGCTACACCTTC
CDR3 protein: CASSPGGDGYTF

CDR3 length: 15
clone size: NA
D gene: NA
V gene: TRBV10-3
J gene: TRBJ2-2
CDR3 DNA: TGTGCCATCCGCGAGAGAAACGCGAACACCGGGGAGCTGTTTTTT
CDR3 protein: CAIRERNANTGELFF